This T cell receptor (beta chain) is from a study of blood T cell repertoires in COVID-19. The study assigned cohorts using participant-reported clinical history. This clone was observed a few times. The CDR3 has 16 residues. The germline V gene encodes CDR1 SGHDN and CDR2 FVKESK. Trimming removed 0 bases at V and 3 bases at J, with 14 bases between. In the original analysis: Reference gene primers were amplified, and this amplification served to estimate nucleated cell counts. Profiling relied on immunoSEQ multiplex PCR, and the TCRdb table lists in-frame clones only, not all of them. The V and J calls and the clone size are those of that table, but D and trimming were determined from the DNA. Of tens of thousands of clones listed, roughly 86% were seen once; the top ten hold approximately 3.1%.

The sequence was obtained from a woman aged 50 to 60 who had recovered from COVID-19. The J gene is TRBJ1-1, the V gene TRBV14, with a weak D call TRBD1 (6 bases). Sample: PBMCs or T cells enriched from blood (not recorded which). The CDR3 coding sequence is TGTGCCAGCAGCCAAGAACTGGGGGCTGGTGACACTGAAGCTTTCTTT. It codes for CASSQELGAGDTEAFF. The full variable domain, with the rest looked up from reference TRBV14 and TRBJ1-1, is EAGVTQFPSHSVIEKGQTVTLRCDPISGHDNLYWYRRVMGKEIKFLLHFVKESKQDESGMPNNRFLAERTGGTYSTLKVQPAELEDSGVYFCASSQELGAGDTEAFFGQGTRLTVV.